This T cell receptor beta chain was identified during a study of T cells in women clearing cervical HPV infection. About this clone itself: The CDR3 is cut off 3 residues early in the read; its end comes from the germline J gene.

This table comes from immunoSEQ multiplex PCR, and its TCRdb copy is limited to in-frame clones, with some not included. The sample has 45,000 to 55,000 clones. Germline V gives CDR1 MDHEN, CDR2 SYDVKM. This CDR3 has 13 residues. The chain carries TRBV28 and TRBJ1-1, with a tentative D call TRBD1 (5 bases). The source material was blood buffy coat. This receptor was obtained from a woman aged 18 to 75 with a cervical HPV16 infection that either progressed to CIN3+ or cleared (not recorded which). CDR3 DNA, as far as it was read: TGTGCCAGCACCCTTTTAGGGGCAACCGAA. As protein: CASTLLGATE. In full, the CDR3 is CASTLLGATEAFF.